The rows below give T cell receptor beta chains drawn from one sample of a study of shared clonotypes between healthy human individuals. Some clones are missing from TCRdb's copy, which holds only in-frame ones; the method was immunoSEQ multiplex PCR. The table shows approximately 720,000 clones, with under 95% occurring only once. Sequenced material: naive CD8+ T cells sorted from blood. The receptors originated from a man younger than 45 in good health. Both conserved end residues are part of each CDR3. Each record gives: D gene, clone size, V gene, J gene, CDR3 DNA, CDR3 protein. A D gene is named only where the DNA matches it firmly. Clone size is shown for a subset of rows, as once, few, many or a class of expanded clone.

>.|.|TRBV4-1|TRBJ2-3
TGCGCCAGCAGGGACTTAAGCACAGATACGCAGTATTTT
CASRDLSTDTQYF
>TRBD2|.|TRBV5-1|TRBJ2-1
TGCGCCAGCAGCTTGGTATTCTTTAGACTAGCGGGAGAAGGCAATGAGCAGTTCTTC
CASSLVFFRLAGEGNEQFF
>.|few|TRBV9|TRBJ1-5
TGTGCCAGCAGCTCATCGACAGATAATCAGCCCCAGCATTTT
CASSSSTDNQPQHF
>.|.|TRBV5-1|TRBJ2-2
TGCGCCAGCAGCTTGGAGTGGGCCGGGGAGCTGTTTTTT
CASSLEWAGELFF
>.|.|TRBV7-2|TRBJ2-3
TGTGCCAGCAGCTTATTGGGCAGGGCGGCAGATACGCAGTATTTT
CASSLLGRAADTQYF
>.|.|TRBV5-8|TRBJ2-7
TGTGCCAGCAGCTTGATGTTCGACAGCCTACACGAGCAGTACTTC
CASSLMFDSLHEQYF
>.|.|TRBV6-1|TRBJ2-1
TGTGCCAGCAGGCACGACAATGAGCAGTTCTTC
CASRHDNEQFF
>.|.|TRBV29-1|TRBJ2-7
TGCAGCCTACACACCAGCTCCTACGAGCAGTACTTC
CSLHTSSYEQYF
>.|.|TRBV1|TRBJ2-3
TGCACCAGCAGTCAAGTCGTAAGTCGAGAGCGGGGGCCCACAGATACGCAGTATTTT
CTSSQVVSRERGPTDTQYF
>TRBD2|.|TRBV27|TRBJ2-3
TGTGCCAGCAGCCTACTGACTAGCATTGGAACAGATACGCAGTATTTT
CASSLLTSIGTDTQYF
>TRBD2|.|TRBV28|TRBJ2-3
TGTGCCAGCAGTTTATACGGGAGGGCGTCTGCAGATACGCAGTATTTT
CASSLYGRASADTQYF
>TRBD1|.|TRBV5-1|TRBJ2-1
TGCGCCAGCCGAGCCGGGACAGGGAGCAATGAGCAGTTCTTC
CASRAGTGSNEQFF
>.|once|TRBV19|TRBJ1-3
TGTGCCAGTAGTCAAGGGGTCGGGCCTGGAAACACCATATATTTT
CASSQGVGPGNTIYF
>TRBD2|.|TRBV28|TRBJ2-1
TGTGCCAGCAGTGTTGGGACAGGGACTAGCGGGAGTACCTACAATGAGCAGTTCTTC
CASSVGTGTSGSTYNEQFF
>.|.|TRBV27|TRBJ2-7
TGTGCCAGCAGTTTAGGGAGTAGGCAGGCCTACGAGCAGTACTTC
CASSLGSRQAYEQYF
>.|.|TRBV5-4|TRBJ2-3
TGTGCCAGCAGGGAAAGGGCGGGATTGGTGGGCACAGATACGCAGTATTTT
CASRERAGLVGTDTQYF
>TRBD2|.|TRBV2|TRBJ2-7
TGTGCCAGCAGTGAACTGGCGGGAGTAACGGACGAGCAGTACTTC
CASSELAGVTDEQYF
>.|.|TRBV2|TRBJ2-3
TGTGCCAGCAGTGGTCCAAGGGATGGGCTGTCTAGCACAGATACGCAGTATTTT
CASSGPRDGLSSTDTQYF
>.|.|TRBV5-1|TRBJ2-3
TGCGCCAGCAGCTTCACAGGGACGCGTGGAGATACGCAGTATTTT
CASSFTGTRGDTQYF
>.|.|TRBV27|TRBJ2-7
TGTGCCAGCAGTTTAGACGGGGGCCTGAACGAGCAGTACTTC
CASSLDGGLNEQYF
>.|.|TRBV7-7|TRBJ2-7
TGTGCCAGCAGTCCGGGGGTAGCCTACGAGCAGTACTTC
CASSPGVAYEQYF
>.|once|TRBV2|TRBJ1-3
TGTGCCAGCGAGGAAGGGGCTGGAAACACCATATATTTT
CASEEGAGNTIYF
>.|.|TRBV6-5|TRBJ2-2
TGTGCCAGCAGTTACGGGCTAGCAGTCAACACCGGGGAGCTGTTTTTT
CASSYGLAVNTGELFF
>.|few|TRBV21-1|TRBJ2-7
TGTGCCAGCAGCGCACTCGAGCAGTACTTC
CASSALEQYF
>.|.|TRBV28|TRBJ2-3
TGTGCCAGCAGTCCGGAGGACCAGGCAGATACGCAGTATTTT
CASSPEDQADTQYF
>TRBD1|.|TRBV19|TRBJ2-3
TGTGCCAGTAGTCCGACAGGGGGGGTAGATACGCAGTATTTT
CASSPTGGVDTQYF
>.|.|TRBV11-2|TRBJ2-7
TGTGCCAGCAGCTTTAAAGCAGTCTACGAGCAGTACTTC
CASSFKAVYEQYF
>TRBD1|.|TRBV29-1|TRBJ1-2
TGCAGCGTGAGGGACAGGGGGTTTAATGGAATCTATGGCTACACCTTC
CSVRDRGFNGIYGYTF
>.|.|TRBV2|TRBJ1-5
TGTGCCAGCAGCCCAGGGCATAGCAATCAGCCCCAGCATTTT
CASSPGHSNQPQHF
>.|.|TRBV7-9|TRBJ1-2
TGTGCCAGCAGCTTAGAGGGATATTCTAACTATGGCTACACCTTC
CASSLEGYSNYGYTF
>.|.|TRBV5-1|TRBJ2-1
TGCGCCAGCAGCTCATCGGATCCTGGCTACAATGAGCAGTTCTTC
CASSSSDPGYNEQFF
>.|.|TRBV27|TRBJ2-3
TGTGCCAGCAGTTTATTGCCGGCCACAGATACGCAGTATTTT
CASSLLPATDTQYF
>TRBD2|.|TRBV7-2|TRBJ2-1
TGTGCCAGCAGCTTACCGGGAGGGAGGAATGAGCAGTTCTTC
CASSLPGGRNEQFF
>.|.|TRBV7-9|TRBJ2-1
TGTGCCAGCAGCTCGATCGGGGGCCCCCCGGACAATGAGCAGTTCTTC
CASSSIGGPPDNEQFF
>TRBD1|.|TRBV28|TRBJ1-1
TGTGCCAGCGAGAAATCAGGGGGCACTGAAGCTTTCTTT
CASEKSGGTEAFF
>.|.|TRBV7-6|TRBJ1-5
TGTGCCAGCCCCGCCCTCGTGGGCAATCAGCCCCAGCATTTT
CASPALVGNQPQHF
>.|.|TRBV9|TRBJ2-1
TGTGCCAGCAGCGGAGAGAACAACTACCCCAATGAGCAGTTCTTC
CASSGENNYPNEQFF
>.|.|TRBV5-6|TRBJ2-7
TGTGCCAGCAGATATGAAGGGGCTCCTACCTACGAGCAGTACTTC
CASRYEGAPTYEQYF
>.|.|TRBV4-3|TRBJ1-2
TGCGCCAGCAGCCAAGATGGGGCAGGCTATGGCTACACCTTC
CASSQDGAGYGYTF
>.|.|TRBV7-9|TRBJ1-4
TGTGCCAGCAGCCCCCAGTTAGAAAAACTGTTTTTT
CASSPQLEKLFF
>TRBD1|few|TRBV10-1|TRBJ1-1
TGCGCCAGCAGTGAATCCGGGACAGGGAACACTGAAGCTTTCTTT
CASSESGTGNTEAFF
>.|.|TRBV4-1|TRBJ2-1
TGCGCCAGCAGCGTGACAGAGGGGAATGAGCAGTTCTTC
CASSVTEGNEQFF
>.|.|TRBV5-1|TRBJ1-1
TGCGCCAGCAGCTTGGAGGTTTCGGGTTTTGGGACTGAAGCTTTCTTT
CASSLEVSGFGTEAFF
>.|.|TRBV7-9|TRBJ2-3
TGTGCCAGCAGCTTAGTAGTAGGAGGGACCACAGATACGCAGTATTTT
CASSLVVGGTTDTQYF
>.|.|TRBV27|TRBJ2-5
TGTGCCAGCAGTTTATCCCGACTAACAGAGACCCAGTACTTC
CASSLSRLTETQYF
>TRBD1|.|TRBV7-8|TRBJ2-7
TGTGCCAGCAGCTTTGGACGGACAGGGGAGACCTACGAGCAGTACTTC
CASSFGRTGETYEQYF